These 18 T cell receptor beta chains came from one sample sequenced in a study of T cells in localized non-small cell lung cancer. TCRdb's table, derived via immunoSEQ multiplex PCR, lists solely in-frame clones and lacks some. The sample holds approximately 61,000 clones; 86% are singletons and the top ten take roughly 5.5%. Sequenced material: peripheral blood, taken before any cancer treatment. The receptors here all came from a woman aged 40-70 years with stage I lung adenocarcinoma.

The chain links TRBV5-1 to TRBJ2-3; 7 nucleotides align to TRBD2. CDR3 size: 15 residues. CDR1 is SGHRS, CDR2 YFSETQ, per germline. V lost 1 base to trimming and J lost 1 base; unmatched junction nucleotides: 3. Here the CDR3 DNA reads TGCGCCAGCAGCTTGCGGGGGGTCGGCACAGATACGCAGTATTTT. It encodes CASSLRGVGTDTQYF.

The CDR3 DNA sequence: TGTGCCAGCAGCTTATCACAGTTTAATTCACCCCTCCACTTT. It encodes CASSLSQFNSPLHF. This chain uses TRBV7-6 with TRBJ1-6; D gene unclear. The CDR3 has 14 amino acids. Germline lookup yields CDR1 SGHVS and CDR2 FNYEAQ. Deletions cut 2 bases from V and 6 bases from J, with 8 bases between.

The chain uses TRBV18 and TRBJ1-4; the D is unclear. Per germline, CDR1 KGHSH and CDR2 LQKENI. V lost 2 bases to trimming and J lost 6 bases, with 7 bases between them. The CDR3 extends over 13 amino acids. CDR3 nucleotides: TGTGCCAGCTCACCAGGATCGCATGAAAAACTGTTTTTT. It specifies CASSPGSHEKLFF.

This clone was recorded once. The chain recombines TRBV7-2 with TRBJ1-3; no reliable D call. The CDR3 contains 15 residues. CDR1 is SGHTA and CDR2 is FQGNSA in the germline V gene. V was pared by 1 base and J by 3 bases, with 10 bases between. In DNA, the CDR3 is TGTGCCAGCAGCTTAGGGCCTGGGTTTGGAAACACCATATATTTT. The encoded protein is CASSLGPGFGNTIYF.

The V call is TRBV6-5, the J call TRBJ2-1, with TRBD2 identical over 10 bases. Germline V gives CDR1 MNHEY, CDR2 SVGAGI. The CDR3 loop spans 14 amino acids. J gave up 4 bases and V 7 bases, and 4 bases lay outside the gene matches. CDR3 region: CASNSGGPYNEQFF. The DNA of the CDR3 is TGTGCCAGCAATAGCGGGGGGCCATACAATGAGCAGTTCTTC.

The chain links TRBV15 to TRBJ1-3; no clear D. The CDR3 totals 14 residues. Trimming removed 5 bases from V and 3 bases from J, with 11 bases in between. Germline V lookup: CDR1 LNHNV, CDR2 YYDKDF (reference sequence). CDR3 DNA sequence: TGTGCCACCAGCTCCCAGCGGGATGGAAACACCATATATTTT. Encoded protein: CATSSQRDGNTIYF.

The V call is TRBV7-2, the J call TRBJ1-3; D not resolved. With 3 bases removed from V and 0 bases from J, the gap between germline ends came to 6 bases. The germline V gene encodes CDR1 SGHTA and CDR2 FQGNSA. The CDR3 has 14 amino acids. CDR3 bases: TGTGCCAGCAGCTTCGGAGTCTCTGGAAACACCATATATTTT. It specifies CASSFGVSGNTIYF.

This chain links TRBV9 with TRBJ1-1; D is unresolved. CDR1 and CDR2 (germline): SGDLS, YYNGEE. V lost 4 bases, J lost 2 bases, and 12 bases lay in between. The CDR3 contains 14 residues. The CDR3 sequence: CASSFPSFNTEAFF. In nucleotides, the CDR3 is TGTGCCAGCAGCTTCCCGTCTTTTAACACTGAAGCTTTCTTT. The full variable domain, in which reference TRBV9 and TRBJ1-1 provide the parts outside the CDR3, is DSGVTQTPKHLITATGQRVTLRCSPRSGDLSVYWYQQSLDQGLQFLIQYYNGEERAKGNILERFSAQQFPDLHSELNLSSLELGDSALYFCASSFPSFNTEAFFGQGTRLTVV.

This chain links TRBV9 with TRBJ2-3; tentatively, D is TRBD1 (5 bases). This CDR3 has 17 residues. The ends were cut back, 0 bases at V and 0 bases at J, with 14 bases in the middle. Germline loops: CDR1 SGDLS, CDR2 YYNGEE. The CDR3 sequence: CASSVGGGRASTDTQYF. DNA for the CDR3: TGTGCCAGCAGCGTAGGAGGTGGCAGGGCGAGCACAGATACGCAGTATTTT.

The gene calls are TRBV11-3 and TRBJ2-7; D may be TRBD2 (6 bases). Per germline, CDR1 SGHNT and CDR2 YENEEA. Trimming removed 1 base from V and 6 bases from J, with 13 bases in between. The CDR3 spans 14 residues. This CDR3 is CASSLGRGMREQYF. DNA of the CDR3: TGTGCCAGCAGCTTAGGTCGGGGGATGCGCGAGCAGTACTTC. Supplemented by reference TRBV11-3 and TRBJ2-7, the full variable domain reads EAGVVQSPRYKIIEKKQPVAFWCNPISGHNTLYWYLQNLGQGPELLIRYENEEAVDDSQLPKDRFSAERLKGVDSTLKIQPAELGDSAVYLCASSLGRGMREQYFGPGTRLTVT.

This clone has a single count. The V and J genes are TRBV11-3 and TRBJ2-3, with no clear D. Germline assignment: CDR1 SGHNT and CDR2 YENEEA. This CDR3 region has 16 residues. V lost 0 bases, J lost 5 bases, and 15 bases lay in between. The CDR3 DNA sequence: TGTGCCAGCAGCTTAGATATTGGGGTAGCCGAAGATACGCAGTATTTT. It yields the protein CASSLDIGVAEDTQYF.

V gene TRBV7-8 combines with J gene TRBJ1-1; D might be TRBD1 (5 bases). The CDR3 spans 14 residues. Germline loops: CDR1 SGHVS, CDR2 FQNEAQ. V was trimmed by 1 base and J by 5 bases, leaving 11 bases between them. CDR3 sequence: CASSLGGVGTEAFF. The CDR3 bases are TGTGCCAGCAGCTTAGGGGGGGTTGGGACTGAAGCTTTCTTT.

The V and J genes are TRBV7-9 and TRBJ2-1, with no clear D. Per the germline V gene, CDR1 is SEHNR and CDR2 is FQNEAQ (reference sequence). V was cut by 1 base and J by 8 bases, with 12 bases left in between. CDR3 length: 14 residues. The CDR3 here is CASSLEGFGDEQFF. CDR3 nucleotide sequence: TGTGCCAGCAGCTTAGAAGGTTTTGGGGATGAGCAGTTCTTC.

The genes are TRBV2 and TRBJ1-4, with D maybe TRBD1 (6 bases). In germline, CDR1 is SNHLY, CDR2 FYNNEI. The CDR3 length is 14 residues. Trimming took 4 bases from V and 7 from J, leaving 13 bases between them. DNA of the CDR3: TGTGCCAGCAGTGGAGGGGGTTTGGCTGAAAAACTGTTTTTT. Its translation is CASSGGGLAEKLFF.

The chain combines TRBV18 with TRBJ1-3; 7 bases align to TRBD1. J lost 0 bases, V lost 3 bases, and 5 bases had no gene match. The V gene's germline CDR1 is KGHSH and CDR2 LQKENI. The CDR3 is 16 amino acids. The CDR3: CASSPTGVDSGNTIYF. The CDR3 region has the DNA TGTGCCAGCTCACCCACAGGGGTCGACTCTGGAAACACCATATATTTT.

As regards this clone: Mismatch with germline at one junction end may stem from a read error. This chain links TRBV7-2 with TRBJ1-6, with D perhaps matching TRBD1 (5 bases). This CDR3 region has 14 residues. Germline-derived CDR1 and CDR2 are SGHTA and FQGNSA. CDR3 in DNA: TGTGCCAGCAGATTAGCAGGGAAGGGGTCACCCCTCCACTTT. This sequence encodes CASRLAGKGSPLHF.

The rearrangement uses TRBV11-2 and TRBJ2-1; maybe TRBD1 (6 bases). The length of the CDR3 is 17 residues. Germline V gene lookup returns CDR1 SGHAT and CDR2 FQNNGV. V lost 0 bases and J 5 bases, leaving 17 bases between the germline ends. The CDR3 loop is CASSLEYATGRDNEQFF. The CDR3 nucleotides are TGTGCCAGCAGCTTAGAATATGCGACAGGTCGGGACAATGAGCAGTTCTTC.

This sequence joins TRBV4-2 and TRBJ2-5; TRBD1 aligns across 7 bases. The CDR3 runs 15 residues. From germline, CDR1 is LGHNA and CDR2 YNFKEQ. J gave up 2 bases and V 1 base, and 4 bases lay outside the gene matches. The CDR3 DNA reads TGTGCCAGCAGCCAAGGCCCACAGGGGCAAGAGACCCAGTACTTC. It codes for CASSQGPQGQETQYF.